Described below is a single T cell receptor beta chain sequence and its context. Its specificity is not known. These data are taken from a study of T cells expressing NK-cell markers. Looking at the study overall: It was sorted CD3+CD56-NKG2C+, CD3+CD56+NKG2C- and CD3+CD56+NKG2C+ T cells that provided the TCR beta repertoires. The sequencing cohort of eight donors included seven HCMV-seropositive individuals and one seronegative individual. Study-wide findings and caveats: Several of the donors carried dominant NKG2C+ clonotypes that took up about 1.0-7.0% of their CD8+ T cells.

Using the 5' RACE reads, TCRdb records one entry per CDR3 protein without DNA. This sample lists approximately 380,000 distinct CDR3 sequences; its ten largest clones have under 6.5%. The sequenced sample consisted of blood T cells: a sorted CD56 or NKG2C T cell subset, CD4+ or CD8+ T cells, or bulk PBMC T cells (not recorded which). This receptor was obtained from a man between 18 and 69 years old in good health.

CDR3 amino acids: CASSEMDRGGYTF. V gene TRBV6-1 combines with J gene TRBJ1-2; TCRdb picks TRBD1, but there is no DNA to check that call. Per germline, CDR1 MNHNS and CDR2 SASEGT. The CDR3 is made up of 13 amino acids.